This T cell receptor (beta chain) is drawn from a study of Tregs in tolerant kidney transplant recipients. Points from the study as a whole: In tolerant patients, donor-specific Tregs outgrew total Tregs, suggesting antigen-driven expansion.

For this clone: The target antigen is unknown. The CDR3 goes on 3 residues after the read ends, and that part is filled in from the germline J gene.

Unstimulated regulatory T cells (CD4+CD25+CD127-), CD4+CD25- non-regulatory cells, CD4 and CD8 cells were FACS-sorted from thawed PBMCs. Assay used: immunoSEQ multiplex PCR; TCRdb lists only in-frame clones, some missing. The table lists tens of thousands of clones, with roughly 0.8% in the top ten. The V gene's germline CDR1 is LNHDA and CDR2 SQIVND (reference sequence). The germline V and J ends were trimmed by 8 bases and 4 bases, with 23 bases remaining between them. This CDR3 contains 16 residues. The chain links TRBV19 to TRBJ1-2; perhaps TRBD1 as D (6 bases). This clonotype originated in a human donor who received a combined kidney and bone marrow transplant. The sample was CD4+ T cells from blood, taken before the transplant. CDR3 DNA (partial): TGTGCCAGTTCCCTCGGGCAGGGGCGCGGCTCCTATGGC. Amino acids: CASSLGQGRGSYG. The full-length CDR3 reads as CASSLGQGRGSYGYTF.